This TCR beta chain appears in the sequencing data of a study of T-cell reconstitution after alpha-beta-depleted transplantation in children. Library preparation (for TCRbeta) was performed with unique molecular identifiers. TCRdb re-derived calls from the PCR reads in MiXCR, one entry per CDR3 protein. The sample lists about 610,000 distinct CDR3 sequences, more than 9% occurring once. Germline loops: CDR1 SGHRS, CDR2 YFSETQ. V was clipped by 4 bases and J by 5 bases; unmatched bases: 4. This CDR3 spans 14 amino acids. This sequence joins TRBV5-1 and TRBJ1-1; 11 nucleotides align to TRBD1. The TCR originated in a human donor who donated a stem cell graft to a child with acute myeloid leukemia. The sample here was PBMCs from the stem cell graft donor, taken from the stem cell graft. The CDR3: CASSADRGRTEAFF. CDR3 DNA sequence: TGCGCCAGCAGCGCGGACAGGGGGCGGACTGAAGCTTTCTTT. Together with reference TRBV5-1 and TRBJ1-1, the CDR3 gives the full variable domain: KAGVTQTPRYLIKTRGQQVTLSCSPISGHRSVSWYQQTPGQGLQFLFEYFSETQRNKGNFPGRFSGRQFSNSRSEMNVSTLELGDSALYLCASSADRGRTEAFFGQGTRLTVV.